These 18 T cell receptor beta chains originate from one sample sequenced in a study of identical twins. TCRdb reprocessed the 5' RACE reads with MiXCR, giving one entry per CDR3 protein. The sample shows 1.5 million to 2 million distinct CDR3 sequences, less than 40% of them seen only once. Input material: cord blood. The receptors shown here come from a newborn girl in good health.

This clonotype was picked up a small number of times. The chain is built from TRBV4-2 and TRBJ2-7; D remains ambiguous. Germline V gene lookup returns CDR1 LGHNA and CDR2 YNFKEQ. The V end lost 0 bases, the J end lost 0 bases, and 12 bases lay between the germline ends. This CDR3 has 16 residues. CDR3 coding DNA: TGTGCCAGCAGCCAAGATTACGGGCGTAGCTCCTACGAGCAGTACTTC. As protein: CASSQDYGRSSYEQYF.

The genes are TRBV5-1 and TRBJ2-1; D may be TRBD1 (6 bases). Trimming shortened V by 4 bases and J by 6 bases, and 20 bases separated the two germline ends. Germline V gives CDR1 SGHRS, CDR2 YFSETQ. This CDR3 spans 16 amino acids. The CDR3 DNA reads as TGCGCCAGCAGCAGGGGGACCCTAAGGGAAACCAATGAGCAGTTCTTC. Protein product: CASSRGTLRETNEQFF.

As to this clonotype: A much larger clone is a single base away; this may be a read error. The chain employs TRBV29-1 and TRBJ2-5; D not resolved. The germline V gene has CDR1 SQVTM and CDR2 ANQGSEA. The CDR3 totals 12 residues. CDR3 in DNA: TGCTGCGTCCGATCTGGCCAAGAGACCCAGTACTTC. Residues: CCVRSGQETQYF.

The chain is built from TRBV6-5 and TRBJ2-4; 8 bases agree with TRBD2. The J call is uncertain, as TRBJ2-5 better fits the DNA end. Per the germline V gene, CDR1 is MNHEY and CDR2 is SVGAGI. The length of the CDR3 is 12 residues. In nucleotides, the CDR3 is TGTGCCGCCATAGCGGGACAAGAGACCCAGTACTTC. It codes for CAAIAGQETQYF.

The genes are TRBV18 and TRBJ2-1; D unresolved. V lost 3 bases to trimming and J lost 2 bases, with 14 bases between them. Germline V gene sequence: CDR1 KGHSH, CDR2 LQKENI. This CDR3 contains 16 residues. The CDR3 sequence: CASSPGRAKAYNEQFF. In DNA, the CDR3 is TGTGCCAGCTCACCGGGCCGCGCTAAGGCCTACAATGAGCAGTTCTTC.

The chain links TRBV14 to TRBJ2-3; D ambiguous. Trimming removed 5 bases from V and 6 bases from J, with 9 bases in between. There are 12 residues in the CDR3. Germline V gives CDR1 SGHDN, CDR2 FVKESK. The CDR3 DNA reads as TGTGCCAGCAGCTTTCAGTGGGATACGCAGTATTTT. Translating it yields CASSFQWDTQYF.

The chain uses TRBV11-2 and TRBJ2-3; 10 bases are shared with TRBD2. CDR1 SGHAT and CDR2 FQNNGV come from the germline V gene. J gave up 3 bases and V 5 bases, and 11 bases lay outside the gene matches. The CDR3 contains 17 residues. For the CDR3, the DNA is TGTGCCAGCAGCCTTCTCATTTGGACTAGCGGAACAGATACGCAGTATTTT. Amino acids: CASSLLIWTSGTDTQYF.

To note about this clonotype: Relative to the germline gene, one junction end is altered; a read error may explain this. The V and J genes are TRBV7-6 and TRBJ1-6; D is ambiguous. The germline V gene has CDR1 SGHVS and CDR2 FNYEAQ. The CDR3 length is 15 residues. The CDR3 coding sequence is TGTGCCGGCAGCTTAGCCCGGACCGCGAATTCACCCCTCCACTTT. This sequence encodes CAGSLARTANSPLHF.

This clonotype turned up a few times. This chain links TRBV5-4 with TRBJ1-5, with D hard to call. Trimming left V 1 base short and J 3 bases short, with 11 bases between. The CDR3 consists of 15 residues. Germline CDR1 SGHNT, CDR2 YYREEE (reference sequence). CDR3 region: CASSLNPEDNQPQHF. The DNA for the CDR3 is TGTGCCAGCAGCTTGAACCCCGAGGACAATCAGCCCCAGCATTTT.

The V gene is TRBV28, the J gene TRBJ2-1; 8 bases agree with TRBD2. CDR3 length: 14 amino acids. CDR1 is MDHEN, CDR2 SYDVKM, per germline. V was pared by 7 bases and J by 7 bases, with 9 bases of the junction left unmatched. The CDR3 spells CASIPGGFRNEQFF. CDR3 nucleotide sequence: TGTGCCAGCATCCCGGGAGGGTTTAGAAATGAGCAGTTCTTC. The variable domain in full, completed from reference TRBV28 and TRBJ2-1, reads DVKVTQSSRYLVKRTGEKVFLECVQDMDHENMFWYRQDPGLGLRLIYFSYDVKMKEKGDIPEGYSVSREKKERFSLILESASTNQTSMYLCASIPGGFRNEQFFGPGTRLTVL.

The chain links TRBV28 to TRBJ1-5; D may be TRBD1 (5 bases). Trimming left V 10 bases short and J 0 bases short, with 13 bases between. The CDR3 has 14 amino acids. Per germline, CDR1 MDHEN and CDR2 SYDVKM. The CDR3 DNA sequence: TGTGCCACCTGGGGCACCTATAGCAATCAGCCCCAGCATTTT. Translated, it gives CATWGTYSNQPQHF.

V and J are TRBV7-2 and TRBJ1-2, with D perhaps TRBD1 (5 bases). Germline-derived CDR1 and CDR2 are SGHTA and FQGNSA. This CDR3 has 16 amino acids. V lost 5 bases to trimming and J lost 4 bases, with 20 bases between them. CDR3 bases: TGTGCCAGCAGCCCTAAAAACGGGGGGGTCGGCTATGGCTACACCTTC. Translating it yields CASSPKNGGVGYGYTF.

This clonotype was observed a handful of times. The rearrangement links TRBV27 to TRBJ1-4, with D unclear. Trimming stripped 10 bases from V and 4 bases from J, with 22 bases between. The CDR3 consists of 16 residues. From germline, CDR1 is MNHEY and CDR2 SMNVEV (reference sequence). The CDR3 DNA reads TGTGCCACCCTAGATGGTAGCGAGGTAGATAATGAAAAACTGTTTTTT. Translation: CATLDGSEVDNEKLFF. The entire variable domain, with the rest obtained from reference TRBV27 and TRBJ1-4, is as follows: EAQVTQNPRYLITVTGKKLTVTCSQNMNHEYMSWYRQDPGLGLRQIYYSMNVEVTDKGDVPEGYKVSRKEKRNFPLILESPSPNQTSLYFCATLDGSEVDNEKLFFGSGTQLSVL.

This clonotype has more than one count but fewer than ten. This chain joins TRBV27 and TRBJ2-3; 9 bases line up with TRBD2. Germline values: CDR1 MNHEY, CDR2 SMNVEV (reference sequence). V was pared by 5 bases and J by 2 bases, with 8 bases of the junction left unmatched. The CDR3 consists of 16 residues. The CDR3 region has the DNA TGTGCCAGCAGTAAGGTGGCGGGAGGGCTCACAGATACGCAGTATTTT. This codes for CASSKVAGGLTDTQYF.

This clonotype showed up many times. This sequence joins TRBV9 and TRBJ2-3, with D possibly being TRBD1 or TRBD2 (5 bases each). Looked up from germline, CDR1 is SGDLS and CDR2 is YYNGEE. V was shortened by 1 base and J by 3 bases, with 9 bases between the two germline ends. The CDR3 spans 14 residues. In DNA, the CDR3 is TGTGCCAGCAGCGTACAGGGCGGGACAGATACGCAGTATTTT. Amino acid sequence: CASSVQGGTDTQYF.

The chain is built from TRBV7-2 and TRBJ1-2, with 9 positions matching TRBD1. The CDR3 is 18 amino acids. Germline lookup yields CDR1 SGHTA and CDR2 FQGNSA. Trimming removed 5 bases from V and 4 bases from J; junction bases left unmatched: 17. The CDR3 is CASSQWGQGTRLSYGYTF. The CDR3 DNA sequence: TGTGCCAGCAGCCAATGGGGACAGGGAACAAGGCTTTCCTATGGCTACACCTTC.

The chain recombines TRBV6-7 with TRBJ2-3; D call uncertain. TRBV6-7 is annotated as an ORF whose role is uncertain. The germline V and J ends were trimmed by 2 bases and 1 base, with 13 bases remaining between them. There are 16 residues in the CDR3. The CDR3 region has the DNA TGTGCCAGCAGTTACCCCGTCCGGGTGGGCACAGATACGCAGTATTTT. Translated: CASSYPVRVGTDTQYF.

The chain recombines TRBV20-1 with TRBJ1-2, with 9 bases identical to TRBD1. Looked up from germline, CDR1 is DFQATT and CDR2 is SNEGSKA (reference sequence). The junction had 7 bases not matched to a gene; V was cut back by 1 base and J by 7 bases. This CDR3 spans 14 amino acids. In DNA, the CDR3 is TGCAGTGCTAGAGGAGGAGGGACAGGGAGTGGCTACACCTTC. Translating it yields CSARGGGTGSGYTF.